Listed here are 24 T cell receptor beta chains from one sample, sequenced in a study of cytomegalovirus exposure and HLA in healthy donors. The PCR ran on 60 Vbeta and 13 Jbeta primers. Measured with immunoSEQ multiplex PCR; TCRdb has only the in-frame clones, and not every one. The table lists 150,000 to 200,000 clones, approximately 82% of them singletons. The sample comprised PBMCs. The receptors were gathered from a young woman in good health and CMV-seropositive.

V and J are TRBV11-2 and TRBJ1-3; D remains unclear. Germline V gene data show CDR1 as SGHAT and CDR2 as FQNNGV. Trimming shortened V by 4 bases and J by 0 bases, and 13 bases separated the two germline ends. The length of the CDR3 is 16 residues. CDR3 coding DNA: TGTGCCAGCAGCTCCGGTCGATACGGCTCTGGAAACACCATATATTTT. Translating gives CASSSGRYGSGNTIYF.

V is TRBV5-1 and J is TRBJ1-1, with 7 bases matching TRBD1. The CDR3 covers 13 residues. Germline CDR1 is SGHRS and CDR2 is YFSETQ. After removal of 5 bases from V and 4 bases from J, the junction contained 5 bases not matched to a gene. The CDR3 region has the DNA TGCGCCAGCAGAGGACAGGTTTCCACTGAAGCTTTCTTT. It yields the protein CASRGQVSTEAFF.

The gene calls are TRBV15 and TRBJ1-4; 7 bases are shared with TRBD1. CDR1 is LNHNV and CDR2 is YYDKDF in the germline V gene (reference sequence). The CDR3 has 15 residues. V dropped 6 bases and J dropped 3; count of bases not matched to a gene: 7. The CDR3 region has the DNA TGTGCCACCAGTAACCAGGGGGAGGCTAATGAAAAACTGTTTTTT. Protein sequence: CATSNQGEANEKLFF. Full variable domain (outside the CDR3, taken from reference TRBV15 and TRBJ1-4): DAMVIQNPRYQVTQFGKPVTLSCSQTLNHNVMYWYQQKSSQAPKLLFHYYDKDFNNEADTPDNFQSRRPNTSFCFLDIRSPGLGDTAMYLCATSNQGEANEKLFFGSGTQLSVL.

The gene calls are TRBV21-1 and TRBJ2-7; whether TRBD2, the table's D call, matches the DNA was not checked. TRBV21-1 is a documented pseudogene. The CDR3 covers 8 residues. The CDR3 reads CASRWGVV. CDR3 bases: TGTGCCAGCAGGTGGGGGGTGGTC.

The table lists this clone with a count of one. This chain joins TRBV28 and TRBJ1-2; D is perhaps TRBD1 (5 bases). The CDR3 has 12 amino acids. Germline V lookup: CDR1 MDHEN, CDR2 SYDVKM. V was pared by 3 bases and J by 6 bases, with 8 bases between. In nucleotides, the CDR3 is TGTGCCAGCAGTTTCGGAGGGGATGGCTACACCTTC. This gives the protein CASSFGGDGYTF.

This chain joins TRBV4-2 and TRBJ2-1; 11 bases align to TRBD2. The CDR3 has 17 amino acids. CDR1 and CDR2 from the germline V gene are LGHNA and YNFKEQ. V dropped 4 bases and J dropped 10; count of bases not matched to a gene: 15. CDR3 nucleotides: TGTGCCAGCAGCCCGCCAATTAGCGGGGGGGCCCCCGGCGAGCAGTTCTTC. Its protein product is CASSPPISGGAPGEQFF.

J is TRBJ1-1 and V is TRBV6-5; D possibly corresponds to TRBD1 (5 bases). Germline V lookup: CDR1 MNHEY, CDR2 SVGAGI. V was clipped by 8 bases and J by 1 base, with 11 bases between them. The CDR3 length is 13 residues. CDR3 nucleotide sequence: TGTGCCAGCGGCAGGGAAACGAACACTGAAGCTTTCTTT. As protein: CASGRETNTEAFF.

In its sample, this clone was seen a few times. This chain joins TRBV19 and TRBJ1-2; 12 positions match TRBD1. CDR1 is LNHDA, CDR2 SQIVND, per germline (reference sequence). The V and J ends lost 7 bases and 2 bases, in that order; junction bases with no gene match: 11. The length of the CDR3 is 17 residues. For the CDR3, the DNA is TGTGCCAGTACCCCCTACGGGACAGGGGGCGCGAACTATGGCTACACCTTC. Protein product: CASTPYGTGGANYGYTF.

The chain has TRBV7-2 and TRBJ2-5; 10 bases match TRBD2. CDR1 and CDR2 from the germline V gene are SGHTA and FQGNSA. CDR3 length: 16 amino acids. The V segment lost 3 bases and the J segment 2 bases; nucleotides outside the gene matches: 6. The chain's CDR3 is CASSLRLLAGQETQYF. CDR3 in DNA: TGTGCCAGCAGCTTGCGTCTACTAGCGGGGCAAGAGACCCAGTACTTC.

The CDR3 DNA sequence: TGTGCCAGCAGCTTGCCTACAGGGGGCGTGCAGTACTTC. This codes for CASSLPTGGVQYF. The chain recombines TRBV5-4 with TRBJ2-7; 9 positions agree with TRBD1. The V gene end was trimmed by 1 base and the J gene end by 9 bases; junction bases not matched to a gene: 5. The CDR3 contains 13 residues. Germline CDR1 is SGHNT and CDR2 is YYREEE (reference sequence).

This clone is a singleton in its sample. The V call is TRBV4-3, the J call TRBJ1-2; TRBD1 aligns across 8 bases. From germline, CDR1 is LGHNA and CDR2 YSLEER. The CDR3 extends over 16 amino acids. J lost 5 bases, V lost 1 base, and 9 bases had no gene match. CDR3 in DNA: TGCGCCAGCAGCCAAGGAGGGGCAGGGGGCGGATATGGCTACACCTTC. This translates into CASSQGGAGGGYGYTF.

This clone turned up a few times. CDR3 protein: CASSRSQGATYNEQFF. CDR3 nucleotide sequence: TGTGCCAGCAGTCGATCCCAGGGGGCCACCTACAATGAGCAGTTCTTC. J is TRBJ2-1 and V is TRBV6-6, with TRBD1 matching over 8 bases. The CDR3 length is 16 residues. CDR1 MNHNY and CDR2 SVGAGI come from the germline V gene (reference sequence). V gave up 5 bases and J gave up 2 bases; unmatched junction bases: 8.

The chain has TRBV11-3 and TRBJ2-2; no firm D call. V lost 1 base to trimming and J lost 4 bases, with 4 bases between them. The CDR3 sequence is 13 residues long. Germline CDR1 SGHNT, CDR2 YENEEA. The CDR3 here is CASSLVATGELFF. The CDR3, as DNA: TGTGCCAGCAGCTTAGTGGCCACCGGGGAGCTGTTTTTT.

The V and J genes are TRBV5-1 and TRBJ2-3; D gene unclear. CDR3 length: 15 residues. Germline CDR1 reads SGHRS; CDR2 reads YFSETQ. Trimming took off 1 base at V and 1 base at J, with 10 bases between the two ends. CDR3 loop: CASSLRDVGTDTQYF. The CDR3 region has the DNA TGCGCCAGCAGCTTGAGAGATGTGGGCACAGATACGCAGTATTTT.

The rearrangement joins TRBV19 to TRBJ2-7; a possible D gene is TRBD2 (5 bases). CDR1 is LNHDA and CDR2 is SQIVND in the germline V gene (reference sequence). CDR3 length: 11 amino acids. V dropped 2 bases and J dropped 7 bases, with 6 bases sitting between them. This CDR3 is CASSISGEQYF. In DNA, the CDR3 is TGTGCCAGTAGTATATCGGGGGAGCAGTACTTC.

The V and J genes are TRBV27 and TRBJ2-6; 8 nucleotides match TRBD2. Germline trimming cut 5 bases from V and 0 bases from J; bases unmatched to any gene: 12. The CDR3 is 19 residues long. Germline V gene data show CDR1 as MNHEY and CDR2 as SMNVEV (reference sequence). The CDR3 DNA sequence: TGTGCCAGCAGTCGCCCGTGGAGCGGGGGTCCCTCTGGGGCCAACGTCCTGACTTTC. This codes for CASSRPWSGGPSGANVLTF.

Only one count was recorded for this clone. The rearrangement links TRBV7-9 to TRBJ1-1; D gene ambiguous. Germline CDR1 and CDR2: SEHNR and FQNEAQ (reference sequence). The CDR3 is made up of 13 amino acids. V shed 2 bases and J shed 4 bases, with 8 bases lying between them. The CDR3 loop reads CASSLNEGTEAFF. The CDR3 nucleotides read TGTGCCAGCAGCTTAAACGAGGGCACTGAAGCTTTCTTT.

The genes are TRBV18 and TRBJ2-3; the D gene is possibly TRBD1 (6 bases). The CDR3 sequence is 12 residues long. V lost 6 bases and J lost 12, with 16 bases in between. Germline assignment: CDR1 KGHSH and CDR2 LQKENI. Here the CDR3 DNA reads TGTGCCAGCTCCCCGGGACATTCTCTACAGTATTTT. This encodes CASSPGHSLQYF.

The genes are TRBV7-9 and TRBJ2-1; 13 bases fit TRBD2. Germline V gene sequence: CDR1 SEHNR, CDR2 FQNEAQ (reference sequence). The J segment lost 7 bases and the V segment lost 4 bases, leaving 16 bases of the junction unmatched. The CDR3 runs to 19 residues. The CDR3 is CASSSLGRETSGGANEQFF. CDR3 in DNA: TGTGCCAGCAGCTCCCTAGGCCGGGAAACTAGCGGGGGGGCAAATGAGCAGTTCTTC.

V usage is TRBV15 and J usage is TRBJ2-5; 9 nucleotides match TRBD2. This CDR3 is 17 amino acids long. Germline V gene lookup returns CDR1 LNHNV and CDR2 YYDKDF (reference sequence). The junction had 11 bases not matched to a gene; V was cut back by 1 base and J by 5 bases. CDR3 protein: CATSRGDSGGEGETQYF. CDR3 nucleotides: TGTGCCACCAGCAGAGGAGATAGCGGGGGTGAAGGGGAGACCCAGTACTTC.

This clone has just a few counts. In nucleotides, the CDR3 is TGTGCCAGCAGTTTATCACCGGTGATGGACACTGAAGCTTTCTTT. It codes for CASSLSPVMDTEAFF. The gene calls are TRBV27 and TRBJ1-1; D is unclear. Trimming removed 0 bases from V and 3 bases from J, with 11 bases in between. CDR1 is MNHEY, CDR2 SMNVEV, per germline (reference sequence). The CDR3 is 15 residues long.

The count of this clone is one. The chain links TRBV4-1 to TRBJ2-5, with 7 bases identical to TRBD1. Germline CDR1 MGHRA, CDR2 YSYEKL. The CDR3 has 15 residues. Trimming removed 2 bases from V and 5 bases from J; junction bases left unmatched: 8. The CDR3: CASSQQLTGYETQYF. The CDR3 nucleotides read TGCGCCAGCAGCCAACAGTTGACAGGGTACGAGACCCAGTACTTC.

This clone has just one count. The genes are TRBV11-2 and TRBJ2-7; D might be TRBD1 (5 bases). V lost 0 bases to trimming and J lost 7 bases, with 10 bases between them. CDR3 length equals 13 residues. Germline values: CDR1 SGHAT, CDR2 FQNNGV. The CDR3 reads CASSLDQGLEQYF. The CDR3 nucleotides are TGTGCCAGCAGCTTAGATCAGGGCCTGGAGCAGTACTTC.

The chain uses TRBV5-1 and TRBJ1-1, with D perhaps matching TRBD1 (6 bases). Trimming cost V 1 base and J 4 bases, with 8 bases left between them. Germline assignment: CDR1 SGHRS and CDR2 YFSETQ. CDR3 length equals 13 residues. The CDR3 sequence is CASSLQGGTEAFF. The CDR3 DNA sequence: TGCGCCAGCAGCTTGCAAGGGGGCACTGAAGCTTTCTTT. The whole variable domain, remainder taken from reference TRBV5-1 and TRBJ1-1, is KAGVTQTPRYLIKTRGQQVTLSCSPISGHRSVSWYQQTPGQGLQFLFEYFSETQRNKGNFPGRFSGRQFSNSRSEMNVSTLELGDSALYLCASSLQGGTEAFFGQGTRLTVV.